This T cell receptor beta chain was documented in a study of blood T cell repertoires in COVID-19. In the study overall: Specimens from acute and convalescent COVID-19 originated in the United States, Italy and Spain.

Germline V CDR1 and CDR2: LNHDA, SQIVND (reference sequence). This CDR3 has 15 residues. With 5 bases clipped from V and 4 bases from J, the junction kept 8 bases outside the gene matches. This clone was seen a few times. The data were produced by immunoSEQ multiplex PCR, yet TCRdb's version contains in-frame clones alone and is incomplete. The sample yields almost 95,000 clones, approximately 90% seen once. The TCR was taken from an older woman with COVID-19, enrolled during active disease. Sequenced: peripheral blood. This chain joins TRBV19 and TRBJ2-7; 10 bases agree with TRBD2. DNA of the CDR3: TGTGCCAGTAGTCCATCGCCAGCGGGGGGGTACGAGCAGTACTTC. Its translation is CASSPSPAGGYEQYF.